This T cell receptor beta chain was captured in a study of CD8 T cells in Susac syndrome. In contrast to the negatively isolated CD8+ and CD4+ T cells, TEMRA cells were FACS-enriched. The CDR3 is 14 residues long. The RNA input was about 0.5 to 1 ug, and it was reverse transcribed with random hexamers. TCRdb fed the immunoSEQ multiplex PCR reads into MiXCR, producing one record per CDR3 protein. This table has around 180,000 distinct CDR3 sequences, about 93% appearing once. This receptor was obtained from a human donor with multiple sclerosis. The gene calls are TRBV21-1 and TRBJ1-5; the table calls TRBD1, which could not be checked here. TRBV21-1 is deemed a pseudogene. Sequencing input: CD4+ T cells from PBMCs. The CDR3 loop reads CASSKETGVQPQHF. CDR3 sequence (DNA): TGTGCCAGCAGCAAAGAAACCGGGGTCCAGCCCCAGCATTTT.